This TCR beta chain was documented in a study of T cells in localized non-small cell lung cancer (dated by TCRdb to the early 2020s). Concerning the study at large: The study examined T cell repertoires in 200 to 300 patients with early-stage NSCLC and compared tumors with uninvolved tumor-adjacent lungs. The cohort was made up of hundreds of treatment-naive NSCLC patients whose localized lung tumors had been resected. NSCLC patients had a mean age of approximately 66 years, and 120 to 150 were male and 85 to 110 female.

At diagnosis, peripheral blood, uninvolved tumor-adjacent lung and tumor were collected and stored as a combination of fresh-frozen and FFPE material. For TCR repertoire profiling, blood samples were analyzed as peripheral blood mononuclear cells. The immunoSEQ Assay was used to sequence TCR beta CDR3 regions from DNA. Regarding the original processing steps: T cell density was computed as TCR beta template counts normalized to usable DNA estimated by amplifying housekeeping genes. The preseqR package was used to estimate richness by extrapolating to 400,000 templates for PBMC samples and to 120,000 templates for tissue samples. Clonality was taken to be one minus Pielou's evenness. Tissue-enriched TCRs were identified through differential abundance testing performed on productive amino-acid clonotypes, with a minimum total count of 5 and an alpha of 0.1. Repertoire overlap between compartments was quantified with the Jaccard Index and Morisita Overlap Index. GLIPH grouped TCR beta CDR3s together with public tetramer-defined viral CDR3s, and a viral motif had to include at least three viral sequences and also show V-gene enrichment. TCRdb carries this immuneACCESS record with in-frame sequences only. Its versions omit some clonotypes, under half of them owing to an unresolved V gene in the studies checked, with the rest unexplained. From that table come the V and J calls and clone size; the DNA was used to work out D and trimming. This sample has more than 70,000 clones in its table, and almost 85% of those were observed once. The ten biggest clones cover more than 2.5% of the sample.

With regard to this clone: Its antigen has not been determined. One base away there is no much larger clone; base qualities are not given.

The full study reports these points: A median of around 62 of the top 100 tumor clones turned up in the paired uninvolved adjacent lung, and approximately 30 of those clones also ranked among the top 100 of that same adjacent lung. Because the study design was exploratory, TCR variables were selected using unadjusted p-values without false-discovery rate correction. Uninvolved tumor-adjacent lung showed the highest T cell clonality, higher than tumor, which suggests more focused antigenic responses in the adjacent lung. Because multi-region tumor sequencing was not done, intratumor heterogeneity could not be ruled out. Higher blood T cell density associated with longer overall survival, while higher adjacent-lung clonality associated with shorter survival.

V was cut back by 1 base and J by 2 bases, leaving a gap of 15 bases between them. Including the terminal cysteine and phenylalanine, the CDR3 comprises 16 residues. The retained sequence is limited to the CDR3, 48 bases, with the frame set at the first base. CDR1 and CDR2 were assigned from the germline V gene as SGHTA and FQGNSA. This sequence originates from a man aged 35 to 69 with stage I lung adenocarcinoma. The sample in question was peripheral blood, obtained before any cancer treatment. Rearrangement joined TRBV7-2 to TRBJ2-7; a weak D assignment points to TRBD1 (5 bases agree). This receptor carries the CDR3 CASSLGRTPITYEQYF. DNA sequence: TGTGCCAGCAGCTTAGGGCGGACACCCATCACCTACGAGCAGTACTTC.